This section outlines one T cell receptor (beta chain) sequence together with its context. The antigen remains unidentified. Germline lookup yields CDR1 DFQATT and CDR2 SNEGSKA (reference sequence). The length of the CDR3 is 14 residues. V lost 3 bases and J lost 4, with 13 bases in between. This specimen belongs to a study of T cells in Graves' hyperthyroidism and ophthalmopathy. Study-level findings and limits: In the blood, most expanded thyroid clonotypes above 0.001 appeared as well. In simple terms, a model built on 13 V-J features told ophthalmopathy apart from stable hyperthyroidism.

The CDR3 regions of TCR beta were amplified from RNA transcripts. With the HTBI primer set, the TCR CDR3 went through a first round of RT-PCR. One entry per CDR3 protein results from TCRdb running MiXCR on the multiplex PCR reads. Here the sample spans hundreds of thousands of distinct CDR3 sequences, 14% being singletons. The study included ophthalmopathy patients with Clinical Activity Score at least 3, NOSPECS grade at least 4 and duration under 3 months. The PBMCs studied were ones that came from approximately 9.9 ml fresh peripheral blood. This rearrangement joins TRBV20-1 to TRBJ1-5, with D perhaps TRBD1 (5 bases). This TCR derives from a woman aged 50 to 60 with Graves' ophthalmopathy. Sequencing was performed on blood. The DNA for the CDR3 is TGCAGTGCTAGCGGGGGACGGAGAAATCAGCCCCAGCATTTT. It codes for CSASGGRRNQPQHF.